This paragraph covers one TCR beta chain sequence. This entry is derived from a study of blood T cell repertoires in COVID-19. The germline V gene has CDR1 SGHTA and CDR2 FQGNSA. This CDR3 spans 14 amino acids. V was clipped by 5 bases and J by 3 bases, with 10 bases between them. The participants were between about 18 and 100 years old and came from under 25 US areas. In the authors' methods: Amplified reference gene primers provided the basis for estimating nucleated cell counts. Clones were read by immunoSEQ multiplex PCR, and TCRdb kept only the in-frame ones, dropping some. V, J and clone size are taken as reported in that table, and D and trimming were inferred from the DNA itself. Found here are around 330,000 clones, roughly 90% of them singletons; the top ten hold roughly a tenth.

The chain links TRBV7-2 to TRBJ1-4; tentative D call: TRBD1 (5 bases). Material for sequencing was PBMCs or T cells enriched from blood (not recorded which). The TCR comes from a woman between 40 and 55 years old who had recovered from COVID-19. The CDR3 DNA sequence: TGTGCCAGCAGCCCAGGGTGGTCTAATGAAAAACTGTTTTTT. Encoded protein: CASSPGWSNEKLFF.